This T cell receptor beta chain came from a study of blood T cell repertoires in COVID-19. Study-wide context: From T cells, B-cell-depleted T cells, or PBMCs came the material, which was cDNA or gDNA.

Original data processing: Quantification of nucleated cells was approximated via reference gene primer amplification. TCRdb's table, derived via immunoSEQ multiplex PCR, lists solely in-frame clones and lacks some. From that table come the V and J calls and clone size; the DNA was used to work out D and trimming. The sample has about 200,000 clones, 84% seen once. The sequence derives from a middle-aged man who had recovered from COVID-19. Sample: PBMCs or T cells enriched from blood (not recorded which).

The CDR3 loop is CASSQIAGASTDTQYF. CDR3 nucleotide sequence: TGCGCCAGCAGCCAGATAGCGGGGGCCAGCACAGATACGCAGTATTTT. The V call is TRBV4-3, the J call TRBJ2-3, with 9 bases lining up with TRBD2. The CDR3 totals 16 residues. In germline, CDR1 is LGHNA, CDR2 YSLEER. Trimming cost V 3 bases and J 0 bases; bases outside gene matches: 4.